This T cell receptor (beta chain) was found in a study of neoadjuvant anti-PD-1 for oral cavity cancer. Described time point: after neoadjuvant nivolumab, at surgical resection. Patients were newly diagnosed with stage II-IVA oral cavity squamous cell carcinoma without prior systemic or radiation treatment. These oral cavity squamous cell carcinomas were HPV-negative and locally advanced. In its sample, this clone was seen a few times. No antigen is known for it. Using immunoSEQ multiplex PCR, the repertoire was profiled, and TCRdb retains in-frame clones only, with some absent. This repertoire shows about 9,400 clones, about 60% found once; its top ten account for approximately 4.8%. Whole-study results and caveats: PBMC Gini-index clonality exceeded responders' in non-responders post-nivolumab. Only three patients per response group were TCR-analyzed; validation needed.

CDR3 length: 14 amino acids. V lost 3 bases, J lost 3 bases, and 11 bases lay in between. Germline CDR1 reads MDHEN; CDR2 reads SYDVKM. The chain joins TRBV28 to TRBJ1-1; D perhaps matches TRBD1 (5 bases). The source is a person between 40 and 85 years old with oral cavity squamous cell carcinoma. The sequencing used PBMCs, collected after nivolumab (anti-PD-1) treatment. CDR3 in amino acids: CASSFGGVDTEAFF. The CDR3 DNA reads TGTGCCAGCAGTTTCGGGGGAGTAGACACTGAAGCTTTCTTT.